This T cell receptor (beta chain) originates from a study of T cell changes during pregnancy in multiple sclerosis. Clones were sequenced by immunoSEQ multiplex PCR, and TCRdb holds only the in-frame ones, with some missing. The sample records more than 55,000 clones, about 91% being singletons. V was trimmed by 6 bases and J by 8 bases, leaving 14 bases between them. This CDR3 region has 14 residues. CDR1 and CDR2 from the germline V gene are LGHNT and FRNRAP. The sequencing here drew on peripheral blood, taken in the first trimester of pregnancy. The chain uses TRBV12-5 and TRBJ1-6; TRBD1 might be the D (6 bases). This receptor was taken from a female donor with multiple sclerosis, enrolled in a pregnancy study. CDR3 region: CASGLQGPHSPLHF. The DNA for the CDR3 is TGTGCTAGTGGCCTACAGGGACCCCATTCACCCCTCCACTTT.